This is a list of T cell receptor beta chains from one sample in a study of long-term antiretroviral therapy in people with HIV. The data were produced by immunoSEQ multiplex PCR, yet TCRdb's version contains in-frame clones alone and is incomplete. The sample has 20,000 to 30,000 clones, less than 80% seen once. This specimen consisted of unsorted PBMCs, obtained 1.2 years after starting antiretroviral therapy. Source of these receptors: a woman aged 40 to 55 with HIV. CDR3s include the opening cysteine and the closing phenylalanine or tryptophan. D genes are given only for firm matches. Size values are once, few and many counts, or a class for expanded clones, and some rows have none.

>once|TRBJ2-1|TRBV19|NA
TGTGCCAGTAGTTTTGGAGCCTACAATGAGCAGTTCTTC
CASSFGAYNEQFF
>NA|TRBJ2-5|TRBV18|NA
TGTGCCAGCTCGCTCCTTCAGGGCAGCCACGAGACCCAGTACTTC
CASSLLQGSHETQYF
>NA|TRBJ1-1|TRBV11-3|NA
TGTGCCAGCAGCTCCCTGGAGACTGAAGCTTTCTTT
CASSSLETEAFF
>NA|TRBJ2-5|TRBV30|NA
TGTGCCTGGAGTGTAGGGGGGGCCCAAGAGACCCAGTACTTC
CAWSVGGAQETQYF
>NA|TRBJ2-7|TRBV11-2|NA
TGTGCCAGCAGCTTCGTCGTAGAGCAGTACTTC
CASSFVVEQYF
>NA|TRBJ1-1|TRBV18|NA
TGTGCCAGCTCCCCGAGGACGGCCGTGGGCACTGAAGCTTTCTTT
CASSPRTAVGTEAFF
>NA|TRBJ1-1|TRBV7-2|NA
TGTGCCAGCAGCTTACACGGCATGAACACTGAAGCTTTCTTT
CASSLHGMNTEAFF
>few|TRBJ2-7|TRBV7-6|TRBD1
TGTGCCAGCAGCCGAACCACAGGGGCCTACGAGCAGTACTTC
CASSRTTGAYEQYF
>NA|TRBJ1-5|TRBV5-8|TRBD1
TGTGCCAGCAGCTTAGGTCTTGGACAGGGAAATCAGCCCCAGCATTTT
CASSLGLGQGNQPQHF
>NA|TRBJ2-7|TRBV6-6|TRBD1
TGTGCCAGCAGTTGGGACAGGGGCGCCTACGAGCAGTACTTC
CASSWDRGAYEQYF
>few|TRBJ1-6|TRBV19|NA
TGTGCCAGTAGTCCCACCGGGACTAGCGGTTCACCCCTCCACTTT
CASSPTGTSGSPLHF
>NA|TRBJ1-3|TRBV4-1|NA
TGCGCCAGCAGCCAAGGGCCGGGTGGAAACACCATATATTTT
CASSQGPGGNTIYF
>once|TRBJ1-1|TRBV27|NA
TGTGCCAGCAGTGTAACAGGTGGGTTCGCTGAAGCTTTCTTT
CASSVTGGFAEAFF
>NA|TRBJ1-3|TRBV5-8|NA
TGTGCCAGCAGCTTGGGGGACATCTCTGGAAACACCATATATTTT
CASSLGDISGNTIYF
>once|TRBJ2-7|TRBV7-8|NA
TGTGCCAGCAGCTTAGGCCCCGGACGCGAGCAGTACTTC
CASSLGPGREQYF
>NA|TRBJ1-1|TRBV9|TRBD1
TGTGCCAGCAGCGCGGACAGGGGTCTGAACACTGAAGCTTTCTTT
CASSADRGLNTEAFF
>NA|TRBJ1-1|TRBV11-2|NA
TGTGCCAGCGGACCGGGACGGCGAGCTTTCTTT
CASGPGRRAFF
>NA|TRBJ1-1|TRBV6-1|TRBD1
TGTGCCAGCAGTGAAGTTGCAGGGGGGAGGATTATTGGTTTCTTT
CASSEVAGGRIIGFF
>NA|TRBJ1-5|TRBV19|NA
TGTGCCAGTGCCCTCGGGCAGCAGCCCCAGCATTTT
CASALGQQPQHF
>NA|TRBJ1-2|TRBV30|TRBD1
TGTGCCTGGGCCATTCCGAGGGGGCAGATCTATGGCTACACCTTC
CAWAIPRGQIYGYTF
>NA|TRBJ1-5|TRBV27|NA
TGTGCCAGCAGTTTAGGTCCAAATCAGCCCCAGCATTTT
CASSLGPNQPQHF
>once|TRBJ2-1|TRBV30|TRBD2
TGTGCCTGCAGCGGTCGGCGGGAGGTCTACAATGAGCAGTTCTTC
CACSGRREVYNEQFF
>few|TRBJ2-3|TRBV29-1|TRBD1
TGCAGCGTGGGGACAGGGATTATGGATACGCAGTATTTT
CSVGTGIMDTQYF
>NA|TRBJ2-2|TRBV30|NA
TGTGCCTGGAGTGTTGTTTTGCTAGCGAGGGACACCGGGGAGCTGTTTTTT
CAWSVVLLARDTGELFF
>NA|TRBJ2-3|TRBV7-2|TRBD2
TGTGCCAGCAGCTTTACTCTAGCGGCCCGCACAGATACGCAGTATTTT
CASSFTLAARTDTQYF
>NA|TRBJ1-2|TRBV7-8|NA
TGTGCCAGCACCTTAAAACCCGTGGCGCCCCGCTATGGCTACACCTTC
CASTLKPVAPRYGYTF
>few|TRBJ1-2|TRBV4-1|NA
TGCGCCAGCAGCCAAGATCGCGGGGGACACTATGGCTACACCTTC
CASSQDRGGHYGYTF
>NA|TRBJ2-7|TRBV6-1|TRBD1
TGTGCCAGCATATTTAACAGGGGTGTGTACGAGCAGTACTTC
CASIFNRGVYEQYF
>NA|TRBJ1-3|TRBV18|NA
TGTGCCAGCTCAGACGCTAGCTCTGGAAACACCATATATTTT
CASSDASSGNTIYF
>NA|TRBJ1-5|TRBV6-1|NA
TGTGCCTTTGCGGCAGGGCCCGAGGGGGCCCAGCATTTT
CAFAAGPEGAQHF
>NA|TRBJ1-1|TRBV30|NA
TGTGCCTGGAGTGGGGGGCAGGGATTCTTTGAAGCTTTCTTT
CAWSGGQGFFEAFF